This record covers a single TCR beta chain. What it recognizes is unknown. These data belong to a study of yellow fever vaccine responses in identical twins. Study-wide results and limits: Twins' vaccine T cell responses reportedly seemed partly convergent and partly personalized.

MiXCR was run by TCRdb on the RT-PCR reads, yielding one entry per CDR3 protein. Of 25,000 or so distinct CDR3 sequences listed, around four fifths are singletons. The receptor was isolated from a woman aged 18 to 35 who received the yellow fever vaccine. Material: T cells from blood (PBMCs), unsorted or a sorted subset (not recorded which), obtained before or after yellow fever vaccination (not recorded which).

The CDR3 loop reads CASSLESLSYEQYF. For the CDR3, the DNA is TGTGCCAGCAGCTTAGAGAGTCTTTCCTACGAGCAGTACTTC. The J gene is TRBJ2-7, the V gene TRBV11-2; D remains unclear. V was clipped by 0 bases and J by 1 base, with 7 bases between them. CDR3 length: 14 residues. The germline V gene encodes CDR1 SGHAT and CDR2 FQNNGV.